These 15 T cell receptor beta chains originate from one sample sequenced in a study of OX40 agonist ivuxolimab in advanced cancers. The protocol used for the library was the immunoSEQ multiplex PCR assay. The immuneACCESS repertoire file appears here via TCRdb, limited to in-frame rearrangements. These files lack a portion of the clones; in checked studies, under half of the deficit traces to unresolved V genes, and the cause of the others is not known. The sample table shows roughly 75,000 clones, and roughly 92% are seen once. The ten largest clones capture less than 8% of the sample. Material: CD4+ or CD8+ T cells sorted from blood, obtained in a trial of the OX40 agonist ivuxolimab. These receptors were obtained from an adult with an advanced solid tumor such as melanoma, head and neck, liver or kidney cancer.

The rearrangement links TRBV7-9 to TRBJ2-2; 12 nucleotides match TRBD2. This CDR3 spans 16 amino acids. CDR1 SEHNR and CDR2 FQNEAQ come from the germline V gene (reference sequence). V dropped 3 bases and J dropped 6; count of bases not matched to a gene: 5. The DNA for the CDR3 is TGTGCCAGCAGCTTCGGACTAGCGGGAAGGCCCGGGGAGCTGTTTTTT. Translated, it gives CASSFGLAGRPGELFF.

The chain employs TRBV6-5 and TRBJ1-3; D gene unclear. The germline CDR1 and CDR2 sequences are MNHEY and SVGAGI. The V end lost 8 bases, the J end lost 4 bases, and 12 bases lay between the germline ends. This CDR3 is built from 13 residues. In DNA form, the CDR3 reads TGTGCCAGCTCGATGGCCCTCGGAAACACCATATATTTT. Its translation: CASSMALGNTIYF.

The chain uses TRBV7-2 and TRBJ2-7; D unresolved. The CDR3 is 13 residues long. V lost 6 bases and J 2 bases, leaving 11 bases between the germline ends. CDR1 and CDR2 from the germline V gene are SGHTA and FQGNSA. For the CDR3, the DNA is TGTGCCAGCAGTCTACTGGGCCCCTACGAGCAGTACTTC. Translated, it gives CASSLLGPYEQYF.

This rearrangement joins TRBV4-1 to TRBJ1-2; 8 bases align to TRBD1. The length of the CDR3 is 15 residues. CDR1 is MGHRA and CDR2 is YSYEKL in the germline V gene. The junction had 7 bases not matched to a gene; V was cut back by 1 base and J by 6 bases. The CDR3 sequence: CASSQGTGRADGYTF. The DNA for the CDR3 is TGCGCCAGCAGCCAAGGGACAGGGAGGGCGGATGGCTACACCTTC.

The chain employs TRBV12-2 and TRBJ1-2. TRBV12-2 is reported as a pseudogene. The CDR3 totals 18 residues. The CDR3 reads CASRFRSFGTEANYGYTF. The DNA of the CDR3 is TGTGCAAGTCGCTTTAGGAGCTTCGGGACGGAGGCAAACTATGGCTACACCTTC.

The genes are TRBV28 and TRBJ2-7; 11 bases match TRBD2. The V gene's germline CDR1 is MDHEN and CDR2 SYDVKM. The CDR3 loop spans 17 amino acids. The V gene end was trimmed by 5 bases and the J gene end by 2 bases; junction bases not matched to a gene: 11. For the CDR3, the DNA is TGTGCCAGCAGTCCCCCCCTAGCGGGGGGACTTACCTACGAGCAGTACTTC. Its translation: CASSPPLAGGLTYEQYF.

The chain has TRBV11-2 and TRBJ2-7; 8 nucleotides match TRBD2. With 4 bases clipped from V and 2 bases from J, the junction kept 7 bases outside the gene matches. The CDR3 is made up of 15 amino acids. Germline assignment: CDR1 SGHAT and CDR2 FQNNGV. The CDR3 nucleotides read TGTGCCAGCAGCTCCGGGGGGGGCGGGACCTACGAGCAGTACTTC. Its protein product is CASSSGGGGTYEQYF.

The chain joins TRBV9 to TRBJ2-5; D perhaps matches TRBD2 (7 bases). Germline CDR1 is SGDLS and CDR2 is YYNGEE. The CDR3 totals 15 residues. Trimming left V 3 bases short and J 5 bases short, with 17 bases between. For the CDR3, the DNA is TGTGCCAGCAGCGCCCAGAGGGGGGGCGAGGAGACCCAGTACTTC. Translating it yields CASSAQRGGEETQYF.

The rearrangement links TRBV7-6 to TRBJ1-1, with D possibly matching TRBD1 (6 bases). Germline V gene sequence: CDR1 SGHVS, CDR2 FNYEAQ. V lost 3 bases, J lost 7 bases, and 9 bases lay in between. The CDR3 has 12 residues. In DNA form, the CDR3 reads TGTGCCAGCAGCTTCAGGGGAGGTGAAGCTTTCTTT. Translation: CASSFRGGEAFF.

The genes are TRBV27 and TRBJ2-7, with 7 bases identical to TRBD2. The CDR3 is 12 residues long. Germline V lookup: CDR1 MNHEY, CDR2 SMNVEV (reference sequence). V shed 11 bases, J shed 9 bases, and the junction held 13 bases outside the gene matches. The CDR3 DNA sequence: TGTGCCGCCGGGGGAGGGGCGGACGGGCAGTACTTC. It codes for CAAGGGADGQYF.

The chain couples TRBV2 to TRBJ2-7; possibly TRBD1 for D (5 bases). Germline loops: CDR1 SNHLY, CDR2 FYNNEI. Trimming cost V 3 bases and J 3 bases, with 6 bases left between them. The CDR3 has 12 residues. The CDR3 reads CASSEGLYEQYF. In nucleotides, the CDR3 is TGTGCCAGCAGTGAGGGGCTCTACGAGCAGTACTTC.

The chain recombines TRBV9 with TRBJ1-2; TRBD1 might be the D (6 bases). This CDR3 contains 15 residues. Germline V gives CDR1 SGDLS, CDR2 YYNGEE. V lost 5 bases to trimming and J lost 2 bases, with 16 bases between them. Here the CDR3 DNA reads TGTGCCAGCAGACTCACTTTCCAGGGGAACTATGGCTACACCTTC. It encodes CASRLTFQGNYGYTF.

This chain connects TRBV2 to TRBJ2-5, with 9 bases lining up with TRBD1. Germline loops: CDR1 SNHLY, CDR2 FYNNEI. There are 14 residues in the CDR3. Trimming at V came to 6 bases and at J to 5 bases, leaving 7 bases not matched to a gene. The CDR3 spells CASRTGGYGETQYF. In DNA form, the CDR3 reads TGTGCCAGCAGAACAGGGGGCTACGGGGAGACCCAGTACTTC.

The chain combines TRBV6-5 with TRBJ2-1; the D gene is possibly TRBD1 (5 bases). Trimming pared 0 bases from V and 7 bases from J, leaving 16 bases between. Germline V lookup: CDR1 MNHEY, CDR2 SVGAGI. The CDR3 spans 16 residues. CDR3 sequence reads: CASSYSEILQVNEQFF. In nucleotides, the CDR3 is TGTGCCAGCAGTTACTCCGAAATACTACAGGTTAATGAGCAGTTCTTC.

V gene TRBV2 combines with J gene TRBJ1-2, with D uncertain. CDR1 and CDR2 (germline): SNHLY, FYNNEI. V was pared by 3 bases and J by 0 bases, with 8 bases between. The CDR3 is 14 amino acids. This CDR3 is CASSDGGSNYGYTF. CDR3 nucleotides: TGTGCCAGCAGTGACGGCGGTTCTAACTATGGCTACACCTTC.